The 19 T cell receptor beta chains below all came from one sample that was sequenced in a study of blood T cell repertoires in COVID-19. Clones were sequenced by immunoSEQ multiplex PCR, and TCRdb holds only the in-frame ones, with some missing. The profile shows about 330,000 clones, over 80% of them singletons. The sequenced material came from PBMCs or T cells enriched from blood (not recorded which). The receptors derive from a man aged 30 to 45 who had recovered from COVID-19.

The chain joins TRBV10-3 to TRBJ1-2; 9 bases align to TRBD1. From germline, CDR1 is ENHRY and CDR2 SYGVKD. V gave up 10 bases and J gave up 2 bases; unmatched junction bases: 2. This CDR3 has 12 residues. The CDR3 sequence: CATGTGNYGYTF. The DNA of the CDR3 is TGTGCCACCGGGACAGGGAACTATGGCTACACCTTC.

The V gene is TRBV13, the J gene TRBJ1-1; possibly TRBD1 for D (6 bases). The CDR3 runs to 13 residues. The germline V gene has CDR1 PRHDT and CDR2 FYEKMQ (reference sequence). The V gene lost 5 bases and the J gene lost 1 base, with 8 bases spanning the gap. Written as DNA, the CDR3 is TGTGCCAGCAGCCCACAGGGGAACACTGAAGCTTTCTTT. This codes for CASSPQGNTEAFF.

The rearrangement links TRBV24-1 to TRBJ2-2; 11 bases align to TRBD1. With V trimmed by 7 bases and J by 6 bases, 3 bases remained unmatched. This CDR3 spans 14 amino acids. The germline gives CDR1 KGHDR, CDR2 SFDVKD. CDR3 amino acids: CATRDRGQAGELFF. CDR3 in DNA: TGTGCCACCAGGGACAGGGGGCAGGCCGGGGAGCTGTTTTTT.

This chain uses TRBV5-6 with TRBJ2-2; D gene unclear. The CDR3 length is 17 residues. Deletions cut 1 base from V and 1 base from J, with 14 bases between. CDR1 and CDR2 (germline): SGHDT, YYEEEE. In DNA, the CDR3 is TGTGCCAGCAGCTTGATCTCCGACTGGCGGAACACCGGGGAGCTGTTTTTT. Its protein is CASSLISDWRNTGELFF.

The chain has TRBV30 and TRBJ1-1; tentative D call: TRBD1 (5 bases). This CDR3 region has 13 residues. Germline V gene lookup returns CDR1 GTSNPN and CDR2 SVGIG (reference sequence). V was cut by 5 bases and J by 4 bases, with 14 bases left in between. Here the CDR3 DNA reads TGTGCCTGGGGGCACGGGGGGGGCACTGAAGCTTTCTTT. Protein: CAWGHGGGTEAFF.

The genes are TRBV3-1 (or the pseudogene TRBV3-2) and TRBJ2-3; 7 nucleotides agree with TRBD1. The germline CDR1 and CDR2 sequences are LGHDT and YNNKEL (reference sequence). Unmatched junction bases numbered 6, after V lost 0 bases and J lost 3 bases. CDR3 length equals 16 residues. The CDR3 nucleotides read TGTGCCAGCAGCCAAGATTTGACAGGGCGAACAGATACGCAGTATTTT. Translated: CASSQDLTGRTDTQYF.

The chain employs TRBV3-1 (or the pseudogene TRBV3-2) and TRBJ2-7; 9 bases match TRBD2. Germline trimming cut 4 bases from V and 2 bases from J; bases unmatched to any gene: 3. This CDR3 is built from 14 residues. Germline V gene data show CDR1 as LGHDT and CDR2 as YNNKEL (reference sequence). The CDR3 DNA reads TGTGCCAGCAGCCCGGCTAGCGGGGCCTACGAGCAGTACTTC. This codes for CASSPASGAYEQYF.

This clone came up once. This chain connects TRBV19 to TRBJ1-2; D is perhaps TRBD1 (6 bases). The CDR3 consists of 13 residues. V was clipped by 5 bases and J by 6 bases, with 13 bases between them. Looked up from germline, CDR1 is LNHDA and CDR2 is SQIVND (reference sequence). The CDR3: CASSVPGHHGYTF. DNA of the CDR3: TGTGCCAGTAGTGTCCCGGGACACCATGGCTACACCTTC.

The V gene is TRBV6-1, the J gene TRBJ1-1; D might be TRBD1 (6 bases). CDR3 length: 14 residues. The germline V and J ends were trimmed by 10 bases and 3 bases, with 18 bases remaining between them. The germline V gene has CDR1 MNHNS and CDR2 SASEGT. CDR3 protein: CATNLGARDTEAFF. CDR3 nucleotides: TGTGCCACCAACTTGGGGGCGCGGGACACTGAAGCTTTCTTT.

The chain employs TRBV5-1 and TRBJ2-7; 9 bases are a match to TRBD2. Germline loops: CDR1 SGHRS, CDR2 YFSETQ. Trimming at V came to 2 bases and at J to 6 bases, leaving 6 bases not matched to a gene. This CDR3 region has 14 residues. The CDR3 region has the DNA TGCGCCAGCAGCTTCCCCGGGACTAGCACCGAGCAGTACTTC. It codes for CASSFPGTSTEQYF.

Worth noting for this clone: The same CDR3 also results from other DNA sequences found in this sample. The rearrangement joins TRBV19 to TRBJ1-2, with 8 bases fitting TRBD1. The CDR3 runs 15 residues. Germline lookup yields CDR1 LNHDA and CDR2 SQIVND (reference sequence). The junction had 8 bases not matched to a gene; V was cut back by 4 bases and J by 4 bases. The CDR3 sequence: CASSTGQGSGYGYTF. The CDR3 coding sequence is TGTGCCAGTAGTACCGGACAGGGTTCGGGCTATGGCTACACCTTC. Combining the CDR3 with reference TRBV19 and TRBJ1-2 gives the whole variable domain DGGITQSPKYLFRKEGQNVTLSCEQNLNHDAMYWYRQDPGQGLRLIYYSQIVNDFQKGDIAEGYSVSREKKESFPLTVTSAQKNPTAFYLCASSTGQGSGYGYTFGSGTRLTVV.

This clone turned up a few times. The chain recombines TRBV24-1 with TRBJ2-2, with 8 positions matching TRBD2. CDR3 length: 16 residues. V was pared by 4 bases and J by 5 bases, with 8 bases of the junction left unmatched. Germline V gives CDR1 KGHDR, CDR2 SFDVKD. CDR3 coding DNA: TGTGCCACCAGTGACCCGGGACTAGGGTTTACCGGGGAGCTGTTTTTT. Its protein product is CATSDPGLGFTGELFF.

The gene calls are TRBV7-9 and TRBJ2-1, with D hard to call. The germline gives CDR1 SEHNR, CDR2 FQNEAQ (reference sequence). The CDR3 runs to 12 residues. The V and J ends lost 5 bases and 12 bases respectively, with 14 bases between them. This chain's CDR3 is CASSPDLGRQFF. The CDR3 bases are TGTGCCAGCAGCCCCGACCTAGGAAGGCAGTTCTTC.

The chain couples TRBV6-6 to TRBJ1-1; D perhaps matches TRBD1 (5 bases). Trimming removed 5 bases at V and 1 base at J, with 20 bases between. Germline V gene lookup returns CDR1 MNHNY and CDR2 SVGAGI (reference sequence). This CDR3 contains 17 residues. The CDR3 loop is CASSPPLGREENTEAFF. Here the CDR3 DNA reads TGTGCCAGCAGTCCACCTCTGGGCAGGGAGGAGAACACTGAAGCTTTCTTT.

The rearrangement links TRBV6-5 to TRBJ1-2, with D perhaps matching TRBD1 (6 bases). V was clipped by 5 bases and J by 8 bases, with 21 bases between them. CDR3 size: 15 residues. Per the germline V gene, CDR1 is MNHEY and CDR2 is SVGAGI. The CDR3 loop reads CASSKQGSSSFGYTF. DNA for the CDR3: TGTGCCAGCAGTAAACAGGGAAGCAGCAGTTTCGGCTACACCTTC.

The rearrangement links TRBV5-4 to TRBJ2-3, with TRBD2 matching 8 bases. V gave up 2 bases and J gave up 4 bases; unmatched junction bases: 3. In germline, CDR1 is SGHNT, CDR2 YYREEE (reference sequence). The CDR3 sequence is 14 residues long. CDR3 loop: CASSLGLASDTQYF. DNA for the CDR3: TGTGCCAGCAGCTTAGGACTAGCATCAGATACGCAGTATTTT. The whole variable domain, remainder taken from reference TRBV5-4 and TRBJ2-3, is ETGVTQSPTHLIKTRGQQVTLRCSSQSGHNTVSWYQQALGQGPQFIFQYYREEENGRGNFPPRFSGLQFPNYSSELNVNALELDDSALYLCASSLGLASDTQYFGPGTRLTVL.

The V gene is TRBV15, the J gene TRBJ2-2; D possibly corresponds to TRBD1 (5 bases). Between the trimmed V and J ends, which lost 5 bases and 4 bases, there was a span of 8 bases. Germline assignment: CDR1 LNHNV and CDR2 YYDKDF (reference sequence). This CDR3 is 13 amino acids long. CDR3 loop: CATSGHLTGELFF. The CDR3 bases are TGTGCCACCAGCGGACATCTCACCGGGGAGCTGTTTTTT.

This clone showed up just once. This sequence joins TRBV7-9 and TRBJ2-1; a weak D match, TRBD1 (5 bases). The V gene's germline CDR1 is SEHNR and CDR2 FQNEAQ (reference sequence). With 2 bases removed from V and 6 bases from J, the gap between germline ends came to 14 bases. This CDR3 contains 15 residues. The CDR3 DNA sequence: TGTGCCAGCAGCTTATTAGGGGCCGGGCTCAATGAGCAGTTCTTC. It codes for CASSLLGAGLNEQFF.

The DNA for the CDR3 is TGCGCCAGCAGCTTAGGTATTCCGGAGAGCTTGGAGACCCAGTACTTC. Amino acids: CASSLGIPESLETQYF. The chain joins TRBV5-1 to TRBJ2-5; no clear D gene. V was pared by 2 bases and J by 5 bases, with 19 bases between. This CDR3 region has 16 residues. The germline V gene has CDR1 SGHRS and CDR2 YFSETQ.